These 12 T cell receptor beta chains share one sample of origin, sequenced in a study of cytomegalovirus exposure and HLA in healthy donors. Primers: 60 Vbeta forward and 13 Jbeta reverse. The assay was immunoSEQ multiplex PCR, and TCRdb's table has in-frame clones only and misses some. The repertoire has 65,000 to 70,000 clones, 80% to 90% of them found once; the top ten carry around an eighth. The sample comprised PBMCs. These receptors were taken from a woman in her thirties in good health and CMV-seropositive.

This clone came up a few times. The chain employs TRBV5-6 and TRBJ2-1; D might be TRBD2 (6 bases). The germline gives CDR1 SGHDT, CDR2 YYEEEE. The V gene lost 0 bases and the J gene lost 1 base, with 8 bases spanning the gap. The CDR3 is 15 residues long. CDR3 protein: CASSLGGASYNEQFF. CDR3 in DNA: TGTGCCAGCAGCTTGGGCGGGGCTTCCTACAATGAGCAGTTCTTC. Full variable domain (outside the CDR3, taken from reference TRBV5-6 and TRBJ2-1): DAGVTQSPTHLIKTRGQQVTLRCSPKSGHDTVSWYQQALGQGPQFIFQYYEEEERQRGNFPDRFSGHQFPNYSSELNVNALLLGDSALYLCASSLGGASYNEQFFGPGTRLTVL.

J is TRBJ2-7 and V is TRBV7-6; 11 nucleotides line up with TRBD2. J lost 4 bases, V lost 1 base, and 3 bases had no gene match. The germline V gene encodes CDR1 SGHVS and CDR2 FNYEAQ. The CDR3 spans 15 residues. The CDR3 region is CASSLEASGRYEQYF. The CDR3 bases are TGTGCCAGCAGCTTAGAAGCTAGCGGGAGGTACGAGCAGTACTTC.

This chain links TRBV18 with TRBJ2-2; TRBD1 might be the D (5 bases). The V gene's germline CDR1 is KGHSH and CDR2 LQKENI. Trimming cost V 1 base and J 1 base, with 10 bases left between them. CDR3 length equals 16 residues. CDR3 amino acids: CASSPQQVQNTGELFF. The CDR3 region has the DNA TGTGCCAGCTCACCACAACAGGTCCAGAACACCGGGGAGCTGTTTTTT.

The chain employs TRBV5-6 and TRBJ2-7; TRBD2 agrees at 9 bases. The J segment lost 4 bases and the V segment lost 4 bases, leaving 15 bases of the junction unmatched. The CDR3 consists of 17 residues. In germline, CDR1 is SGHDT, CDR2 YYEEEE. CDR3 loop: CASSRDWGLATEYEQYF. CDR3 DNA: TGTGCCAGCAGCAGGGATTGGGGACTAGCCACTGAGTACGAGCAGTACTTC. The full variable domain, completed using reference TRBV5-6 and TRBJ2-7, is DAGVTQSPTHLIKTRGQQVTLRCSPKSGHDTVSWYQQALGQGPQFIFQYYEEEERQRGNFPDRFSGHQFPNYSSELNVNALLLGDSALYLCASSRDWGLATEYEQYFGPGTRLTVT.

This clone was counted a single time. This chain joins TRBV6-6 and TRBJ2-6; D may be TRBD2 (7 bases). Germline CDR1 is MNHNY and CDR2 is SVGAGI (reference sequence). The CDR3 has 15 residues. The V gene lost 5 bases and the J gene lost 3 bases, with 11 bases spanning the gap. Here the CDR3 DNA reads TGTGCCAGCAGTAAGGGGGAGGGTGGGGCCAACGTCCTGACTTTC. Its protein is CASSKGEGGANVLTF.

The chain has TRBV21-1 and TRBJ2-2; the table's D call, TRBD1, was not checked against the DNA. TRBV21-1 is shown as a pseudogene. The CDR3 totals 17 residues. This CDR3 is CASTTGVPGDIPGELFF. For the CDR3, the DNA is TGTGCCAGCACCACAGGGGTCCCGGGGGATATTCCCGGGGAGCTGTTTTTT.

J is TRBJ2-7 and V is TRBV27; no firm D call. V lost 3 bases, J lost 12 bases, and 18 bases lay in between. CDR3 length: 13 amino acids. Germline CDR1 is MNHEY and CDR2 is SMNVEV (reference sequence). CDR3 bases: TGTGCCAGCAGTTTCACCGCTTGGGCCGTGCGGTACTTC. The encoded protein is CASSFTAWAVRYF.

V is TRBV10-3 and J is TRBJ2-7, with 8 bases fitting TRBD2. V was pared by 8 bases and J by 5 bases, with 8 bases of the junction left unmatched. Germline CDR1 ENHRY, CDR2 SYGVKD. The CDR3 is made up of 13 amino acids. In DNA form, the CDR3 reads TGTGCCATCTACTCGGGGGGGGTGGACGAGCAGTACTTC. It is translated as CAIYSGGVDEQYF.

The sample holds one count of this clone. V usage is TRBV10-3 and J usage is TRBJ2-5; TRBD2 aligns across 15 bases. Germline-derived CDR1 and CDR2 are ENHRY and SYGVKD. Germline trimming cut 0 bases from V and 4 bases from J; bases unmatched to any gene: 9. The CDR3 consists of 19 residues. CDR3 sequence: CAISESRLRTSGRAETQYF. CDR3 nucleotides: TGTGCCATCAGTGAGTCAAGGTTGAGGACTAGCGGGAGGGCAGAGACCCAGTACTTC.

The chain has TRBV28 and TRBJ1-6; 8 bases agree with TRBD1. After removal of 6 bases from V and 10 bases from J, the junction contained 2 bases not matched to a gene. The CDR3 spans 12 residues. Germline lookup yields CDR1 MDHEN and CDR2 SYDVKM. The CDR3 loop is CASRTGGSPLHF. CDR3 nucleotides: TGTGCCAGCAGAACAGGGGGATCACCCCTCCACTTT.

The CDR3 nucleotides are TGTGCCAGCAGTTGGGGGGGTAGCACCGGGGAGCTGTTTTTT. This sequence encodes CASSWGGSTGELFF. This chain links TRBV6-5 with TRBJ2-2, with 7 bases lining up with TRBD2. CDR1 is MNHEY and CDR2 is SVGAGI in the germline V gene. The CDR3 consists of 14 residues. V lost 4 bases and J lost 4; bases outside the gene matches: 3.

The chain joins TRBV19 to TRBJ1-5, with unresolved D. The CDR3 has 13 residues. The ends were cut back, 2 bases at V and 5 bases at J, with 7 bases in the middle. In germline, CDR1 is LNHDA, CDR2 SQIVND (reference sequence). The CDR3 here is CASSISGDQPQHF. The CDR3 coding sequence is TGTGCCAGTAGTATATCAGGTGATCAGCCCCAGCATTTT. Supplemented by reference TRBV19 and TRBJ1-5, the full variable domain reads DGGITQSPKYLFRKEGQNVTLSCEQNLNHDAMYWYRQDPGQGLRLIYYSQIVNDFQKGDIAEGYSVSREKKESFPLTVTSAQKNPTAFYLCASSISGDQPQHFGDGTRLSIL.